A single sample is the source of the 30 T cell receptor beta chains below, sequenced in a study of T cells in Graves' hyperthyroidism and ophthalmopathy. Authors of the study amplified TCR beta CDR3 regions from RNA transcripts. A set of HTBI primers served as the primers for a first-round RT-PCR of the TCR CDR3. TCRdb re-derived calls from the multiplex PCR reads in MiXCR, one entry per CDR3 protein. Here the sample spans 330,000 or so distinct CDR3 sequences, roughly 19% being singletons. Material for sequencing was blood. These receptors all come from a man aged 50-59 years with Graves' ophthalmopathy.

This clonotype was seen a few times. In nucleotides, the CDR3 is TGCGCCAGCAGCTTGGGAGGGACAGGGGCATCCTACGAGCAGTACTTC. Translating gives CASSLGGTGASYEQYF. V usage is TRBV5-1 and J usage is TRBJ2-7; 10 positions match TRBD1. Unmatched junction bases numbered 4, after V lost 0 bases and J lost 1 base. From germline, CDR1 is SGHRS and CDR2 YFSETQ. The length of the CDR3 is 16 residues.

In its sample, this clonotype was seen many times. The chain is built from TRBV20-1 and TRBJ2-1; 8 nucleotides agree with TRBD2. Unmatched junction bases numbered 12, after V lost 1 base and J lost 4 bases. The length of the CDR3 is 17 residues. Germline V gene lookup returns CDR1 DFQATT and CDR2 SNEGSKA (reference sequence). The DNA of the CDR3 is TGCAGTGCTAGAGGCCCGGGGGGGCTCGGAGCTTACAATGAGCAGTTCTTC. Amino acids: CSARGPGGLGAYNEQFF.

This clonotype was observed many times. V is TRBV28 and J is TRBJ2-7, with D hard to call. Germline CDR1 is MDHEN and CDR2 is SYDVKM. The CDR3 totals 13 residues. Trimming took off 6 bases at V and 5 bases at J, with 14 bases between the two ends. The CDR3 DNA reads TGTGCCAGCAGCCCCGCGGACCGAGACGAGCAGTACTTC. Amino acids: CASSPADRDEQYF.

V is TRBV7-4 and J is TRBJ1-3; TRBD1 might be the D (6 bases). The CDR3 runs to 13 residues. Trimming took 11 bases from V and 0 from J, leaving 11 bases between them. Per the germline V gene, CDR1 is SGHVT and CDR2 is SQSDAQ. The CDR3 here is CAAGQRSGNTIYF. The CDR3 DNA reads as TGTGCCGCCGGACAGCGCTCTGGAAACACCATATATTTT. Together with reference TRBV7-4 and TRBJ1-3, the CDR3 gives the full variable domain: GAGVSQSPRYKVAKRGRDVALRCDSISGHVTLYWYRQTLGQGSEVLTYSQSDAQRDKSGRPSGRFSAERPERSVSTLKIQRTEQGDSAVYLCAAGQRSGNTIYFGEGSWLTVV.

Regarding this clonotype: A much larger clone lies a single base off, so this may be a read error. Because the CDR3 is missing its conserved closing phenylalanine or tryptophan, this is likely a read error. The chain carries TRBV28 and TRBJ2-5; 7 bases agree with TRBD2. The CDR3 loop spans 14 amino acids. The germline V gene encodes CDR1 MDHEN and CDR2 SYDVKM. V shed 6 bases and J 5 bases; nucleotides not matched to a gene: 9. The CDR3 nucleotides read TGTGCCAGCAGCCCATCCCGGCGGGGGGAGACCCAGTACCTC. As protein: CASSPSRRGETQYL.

V gene TRBV20-1 combines with J gene TRBJ2-6; either TRBD1 or TRBD2 may fit D (6 bases each). V was pared by 6 bases and J by 0 bases, with 18 bases between. The CDR3 has 17 amino acids. Germline CDR1 reads DFQATT; CDR2 reads SNEGSKA (reference sequence). The CDR3 region has the DNA TGCAGTGCCCCCAGTGGAGGGGGGAGCTCTGGGGCCAACGTCCTGACTTTC. Its protein product is CSAPSGGGSSGANVLTF.

This clonotype was seen ten or more times. This chain uses TRBV5-1 with TRBJ2-3; weak D call: TRBD2 (6 bases). The V and J ends lost 0 bases and 0 bases respectively, with 11 bases between them. This CDR3 is 16 amino acids long. CDR1 SGHRS and CDR2 YFSETQ come from the germline V gene. The CDR3 sequence is CASSLGLGASTDTQYF. In nucleotides, the CDR3 is TGCGCCAGCAGCTTGGGACTAGGTGCTAGCACAGATACGCAGTATTTT.

The rearrangement links TRBV11-2 to TRBJ1-2; 10 bases are shared with TRBD1. V lost 6 bases, J lost 4 bases, and 5 bases stayed unmatched. The CDR3 is made up of 14 amino acids. The germline gives CDR1 SGHAT, CDR2 FQNNGV. CDR3 DNA: TGTGCCAGCAGGTCGACAGGGGGCCTCTATGGCTACACCTTC. Its protein product is CASRSTGGLYGYTF.

The chain has TRBV18 and TRBJ1-2, with D unclear. Trimming shortened V by 3 bases and J by 1 base, and 6 bases separated the two germline ends. Per germline, CDR1 KGHSH and CDR2 LQKENI. This CDR3 spans 13 amino acids. The CDR3 region is CASSPGSNYGYTF. The CDR3 nucleotides read TGTGCCAGCTCACCGGGCAGTAACTATGGCTACACCTTC. Based on the CDR3 plus reference TRBV18 and TRBJ1-2, the full variable domain is NAGVMQNPRHLVRRRGQEARLRCSPMKGHSHVYWYRQLPEEGLKFMVYLQKENIIDESGMPKERFSAEFPKEGPSILRIQQVVRGDSAAYFCASSPGSNYGYTFGSGTRLTVV.

Ten or more counts support this clonotype. This chain uses TRBV27 with TRBJ2-5; tentative D call: TRBD1 (5 bases). Germline loops: CDR1 MNHEY, CDR2 SMNVEV (reference sequence). V was shortened by 3 bases and J by 7 bases, with 18 bases between the two germline ends. The CDR3 loop spans 15 amino acids. For the CDR3, the DNA is TGTGCCAGCAGTTTTCAGGGTTCTACCATTGGGACCCAGTACTTC. Its translation is CASSFQGSTIGTQYF.

This clonotype has at least ten counts. The chain has TRBV30 and TRBJ1-1; no clear D. Trimming shortened V by 7 bases and J by 4 bases, and 16 bases separated the two germline ends. Germline CDR1 is GTSNPN and CDR2 is SVGIG (reference sequence). This CDR3 has 13 amino acids. CDR3 sequence: CASGRGGSTEAFF. Here the CDR3 DNA reads TGTGCCTCAGGCCGGGGAGGGAGCACTGAAGCTTTCTTT.

This clonotype appeared many times. This rearrangement joins TRBV2 to TRBJ2-5; D unresolved. This CDR3 has 14 amino acids. Trimming left V 3 bases short and J 2 bases short, with 10 bases between. Germline loops: CDR1 SNHLY, CDR2 FYNNEI. The CDR3 spells CASSDNPWQETQYF. The CDR3 bases are TGTGCCAGCAGTGACAACCCCTGGCAAGAGACCCAGTACTTC.

Only a few counts were recorded for this clonotype. The J gene is TRBJ2-1, the V gene TRBV3-1; 10 positions agree with TRBD2. Germline V gene sequence: CDR1 LGHDT, CDR2 YNNKEL (reference sequence). V lost 4 bases to trimming and J lost 9 bases; unmatched junction nucleotides: 3. The CDR3 has 13 residues. Here the CDR3 reads CASSPIAGGEQFF. For the CDR3, the DNA is TGTGCCAGCAGCCCCATAGCGGGAGGTGAGCAGTTCTTC.

In its sample, this clonotype was seen a few times. The chain carries TRBV24-1 and TRBJ2-1, with 13 bases that match TRBD2. Losses at the gene ends were 5 bases for V and 7 bases for J; bases not matched to a gene: 4. The CDR3 is 15 residues long. Looked up from germline, CDR1 is KGHDR and CDR2 is SFDVKD. Here the CDR3 reads CATSGRTSGSNEQFF. CDR3 in DNA: TGTGCCACCAGTGGAAGGACTAGCGGGAGTAATGAGCAGTTCTTC.

This clonotype has more than one count but fewer than ten. The chain carries TRBV5-5 and TRBJ1-2, with D maybe TRBD1 (5 bases). Between the trimmed V and J ends, which lost 0 bases and 6 bases, there was a span of 15 bases. The CDR3 loop spans 15 amino acids. Looked up from germline, CDR1 is SGHKS and CDR2 is YYEKEE (reference sequence). The CDR3 nucleotides read TGTGCCAGCAGCTTGGGCGGGGACCTAAGAGATGGCTACACCTTC. This codes for CASSLGGDLRDGYTF.

Comment on this clonotype: This sequence may be a read error, since a much larger clone differs from it by one base. This rearrangement joins TRBV11-2 to TRBJ2-1; the match to TRBD2 covers 10 bases. The J call is doubtful: the DNA matches TRBJ2-7 better. CDR3 size: 15 residues. CDR1 is SGHAT, CDR2 FQNNGV, per germline. In DNA, the CDR3 is TGTGCCAGCAGCACAGCGGGAGGGGTCTACAATGAGCAGTACTTC. This codes for CASSTAGGVYNEQYF.

Many counts were recorded for this clonotype. The chain recombines TRBV12-3 or TRBV12-4 with TRBJ1-3, with D possibly matching TRBD1 (5 bases). The CDR3 is 19 amino acids. V was trimmed by 9 bases and J by 0 bases, leaving 27 bases between them. In DNA form, the CDR3 reads TGTGCCAGTTTCCTTTTCGTGGGGGTCTACTCCAACTCTGGAAACACCATATATTTT. Its translation is CASFLFVGVYSNSGNTIYF.

This clonotype was observed many times. The chain couples TRBV7-3 to TRBJ2-6; D remains unclear. Germline values: CDR1 SGHTA, CDR2 FQGTGA. V was clipped by 5 bases and J by 0 bases, with 2 bases between them. The CDR3 totals 13 residues. The CDR3 region is CASSRSGANVLTF. The CDR3 DNA follows: TGTGCCAGCAGCCGCTCTGGGGCCAACGTCCTGACTTTC.

This clonotype has more than one count but fewer than ten. J is TRBJ2-1 and V is TRBV5-1; D may match TRBD1 or TRBD2 (5 bases each). The V end was cut by 0 bases, the J end by 8 bases, with 18 bases between. Germline V gene lookup returns CDR1 SGHRS and CDR2 YFSETQ. The CDR3 is 16 residues long. DNA for the CDR3: TGCGCCAGCAGCTTGGATAGTAGGGGACGACCCCATGAGCAGTTCTTC. Translating gives CASSLDSRGRPHEQFF.

This clonotype was seen a handful of times. The V call is TRBV7-9, the J call TRBJ2-1, with TRBD2 matching over 7 bases. The CDR3 length is 15 residues. V was pared by 1 base and J by 7 bases, with 7 bases of the junction left unmatched. Looked up from germline, CDR1 is SEHNR and CDR2 is FQNEAQ (reference sequence). CDR3 sequence (DNA): TGTGCCAGCAGCTTAGGGGCGGGAGTGAATAATGAGCAGTTCTTC. Encoded protein: CASSLGAGVNNEQFF.

There are many counts of this clonotype. The J gene is TRBJ2-1, the V gene TRBV11-2; 8 bases map to TRBD1. This CDR3 has 17 residues. From germline, CDR1 is SGHAT and CDR2 FQNNGV. V was clipped by 7 bases and J by 2 bases; unmatched bases: 13. The chain's CDR3 is CASNAGQGRGPYNEQFF. In DNA form, the CDR3 reads TGTGCCAGCAACGCCGGACAGGGCCGAGGACCCTACAATGAGCAGTTCTTC.

The chain combines TRBV6-4 with TRBJ1-2; D possibly corresponds to TRBD1 (6 bases). The V end lost 4 bases, the J end lost 4 bases, and 16 bases lay between the germline ends. The V gene's germline CDR1 is MRHNA and CDR2 SNTAGT. The CDR3 extends over 15 amino acids. Here the CDR3 reads CASSADSRLPYGYTF. CDR3 in DNA: TGTGCCAGCAGTGCGGACAGCCGTCTACCCTATGGCTACACCTTC.

This clonotype was counted ten times or more. The V call is TRBV6-1, the J call TRBJ2-3; TRBD2 matches 11 bases. There are 20 residues in the CDR3. V lost 6 bases, J lost 3 bases, and 20 bases stayed unmatched. Germline V gene sequence: CDR1 MNHNS, CDR2 SASEGT. The CDR3 coding sequence is TGTGCCAGCAGCCCCGGGACAGGGTCTAAATCTAGCGGGAGGACAGATACGCAGTATTTT. It yields the protein CASSPGTGSKSSGRTDTQYF.

This clonotype appeared many times. This chain connects TRBV5-8 to TRBJ2-1; TRBD2 agrees at 8 bases. After removal of 0 bases from V and 3 bases from J, the junction contained 2 bases not matched to a gene. Germline V gene lookup returns CDR1 SGHTS and CDR2 YDEGEE. The CDR3 runs to 15 residues. The CDR3 sequence: CASSLGSGNYNEQFF. The CDR3 DNA reads as TGTGCCAGCAGCTTGGGTAGCGGGAACTACAATGAGCAGTTCTTC.

This clonotype was detected many times. The chain uses TRBV6-1 and TRBJ1-1; 11 bases line up with TRBD1. The CDR3 has 15 residues. Germline CDR1 reads MNHNS; CDR2 reads SASEGT. With 5 bases clipped from V and 6 bases from J, the junction kept 8 bases outside the gene matches. CDR3 region: CASSPPGTGGPEAFF. DNA for the CDR3: TGTGCCAGCAGTCCCCCCGGGACAGGGGGACCTGAAGCTTTCTTT.

The CDR3 loop reads CASSLGTGKYTGELFF. In DNA, the CDR3 is TGTGCCAGCAGCTTGGGGACGGGAAAATACACCGGGGAGCTGTTTTTT. The chain links TRBV5-6 to TRBJ2-2, with D possibly TRBD2 on 5 matching bases. The CDR3 length is 16 residues. V lost 0 bases and J lost 3, with 12 bases in between. Germline V gene sequence: CDR1 SGHDT, CDR2 YYEEEE.

The rearrangement joins TRBV11-2 to TRBJ2-1; 13 bases line up with TRBD2. The germline V gene has CDR1 SGHAT and CDR2 FQNNGV. With 4 bases clipped from V and 0 bases from J, the junction kept 9 bases outside the gene matches. This CDR3 region has 19 residues. This CDR3 is CASSSGLAGFGGSYNEQFF. The DNA for the CDR3 is TGTGCCAGCAGCTCGGGACTAGCGGGATTCGGAGGCTCCTACAATGAGCAGTTCTTC. Drawing the rest from reference TRBV11-2 and TRBJ2-1, the complete variable domain is EAGVAQSPRYKIIEKRQSVAFWCNPISGHATLYWYQQILGQGPKLLIQFQNNGVVDDSQLPKDRFSAERLKGVDSTLKIQPAKLEDSAVYLCASSSGLAGFGGSYNEQFFGPGTRLTVL.

The rearrangement joins TRBV4-1 to TRBJ2-7; D might be TRBD1 or TRBD2, each matching 5 bases. V lost 1 base to trimming and J lost 3 bases, with 10 bases between them. Germline CDR1 and CDR2: MGHRA and YSYEKL. The CDR3 is 14 amino acids. Written as DNA, the CDR3 is TGCGCCAGCAGCCAAGCCGGGACGAACTACGAGCAGTACTTC. It is translated as CASSQAGTNYEQYF.

This clonotype occurred a few times. The rearrangement links TRBV12-3 or TRBV12-4 to TRBJ1-5, with TRBD1 identical over 8 bases. The CDR3 runs 15 residues. J lost 1 base, V lost 3 bases, and 2 bases had no gene match. CDR3 nucleotides: TGTGCCAGCAGTTTGCGGACAGGGAGCAATCAGCCCCAGCATTTT. The encoded protein is CASSLRTGSNQPQHF.

About this clonotype itself: This may stem from a read error, because a much larger clone lies one nucleotide away. This sequence joins TRBV6-1 and TRBJ2-3; D ambiguous. Germline loops: CDR1 MNHNS, CDR2 SASEGT. This CDR3 region has 12 residues. Trimming cost V 6 bases and J 2 bases, with 6 bases left between them. This CDR3 reads CASRAPTDTQYF. DNA for the CDR3: TGTGCCAGCAGGGCCCCCACAGATACGCAGTATTTT.